Below are 16 T cell receptor beta chains sequenced from a single sample in a study of blood T cell repertoires in COVID-19. Assay used: immunoSEQ multiplex PCR; TCRdb lists only in-frame clones, some missing. The sample has 9,000 or so clones; about 80% are singletons. The source material was peripheral blood. These receptors all come from a man between 65 and 80 years old with active COVID-19.

V gene TRBV2 combines with J gene TRBJ1-3, with no clear D. The germline gives CDR1 SNHLY, CDR2 FYNNEI. V was cut by 2 bases and J by 4 bases, with 9 bases left in between. The CDR3 is 14 amino acids. The CDR3 DNA sequence: TGTGCCAGCAGTGAAAAACCGGGGGGAAACACCATATATTTT. It encodes CASSEKPGGNTIYF.

This clone was detected only a few times. The gene calls are TRBV30 and TRBJ1-5; no reliable D call. Per the germline V gene, CDR1 is GTSNPN and CDR2 is SVGIG (reference sequence). The CDR3 covers 14 residues. The V gene lost 8 bases and the J gene lost 0 bases, with 14 bases spanning the gap. The chain's CDR3 is CATAGPNSNQPQHF. CDR3 coding DNA: TGTGCCACCGCGGGTCCCAATAGCAATCAGCCCCAGCATTTT.

The genes are TRBV6-2 or TRBV6-3 and TRBJ2-1, with TRBD2 identical over 11 bases. V dropped 6 bases and J dropped 11; count of bases not matched to a gene: 12. This CDR3 contains 15 residues. Germline V gives CDR1 MNHEY, CDR2 SVGEGT. The DNA of the CDR3 is TGTGCCAGCAGCTCATCCGGGACTAGCGGAGCCCAGCAGTTCTTC. Encoded protein: CASSSSGTSGAQQFF.

This clone was seen just once. The chain employs TRBV28 and TRBJ2-1; D might be TRBD2 (6 bases). Per the germline V gene, CDR1 is MDHEN and CDR2 is SYDVKM. Between the trimmed V and J ends, which lost 6 bases and 5 bases, there was a span of 17 bases. The CDR3 runs 15 residues. CDR3 DNA sequence: TGTGCCAGCAGCCCCCCAGGGACTGGGAACAATGAGCAGTTCTTC. It codes for CASSPPGTGNNEQFF.

The chain couples TRBV5-4 to TRBJ1-1, with a tentative D call TRBD1 (6 bases). CDR3 length: 15 amino acids. Germline V gene data show CDR1 as SGHNT and CDR2 as YYREEE (reference sequence). The V end lost 1 base, the J end lost 4 bases, and 14 bases lay between the germline ends. In DNA form, the CDR3 reads TGTGCCAGCAGCTTGATGGGGGGCGGGGGCACTGAAGCTTTCTTT. Protein: CASSLMGGGGTEAFF.

This rearrangement joins TRBV18 to TRBJ2-3; no reliable D call. The CDR3 consists of 12 residues. Trimming stripped 4 bases from V and 2 bases from J, with 4 bases between. The germline CDR1 and CDR2 sequences are KGHSH and LQKENI. CDR3 DNA: TGTGCCAGCTCACTTAACACAGATACGCAGTATTTT. The encoded protein is CASSLNTDTQYF.

This rearrangement joins TRBV11-2 to TRBJ1-1, with D unresolved. CDR3 length: 12 residues. V was trimmed by 3 bases and J by 1 base, leaving 3 bases between them. Germline-derived CDR1 and CDR2 are SGHAT and FQNNGV. The CDR3 DNA reads TGTGCCAGCAGCTTTCAGAACACTGAAGCTTTCTTT. Its translation is CASSFQNTEAFF.

V usage is TRBV7-3 and J usage is TRBJ2-1; D call uncertain. The CDR3 totals 15 residues. Per germline, CDR1 SGHTA and CDR2 FQGTGA. The V end was cut by 2 bases, the J end by 0 bases, with 8 bases between. The CDR3 nucleotides are TGTGCCAGCAGCTTAGTTTCATCCTCCTACAATGAGCAGTTCTTC. The encoded protein is CASSLVSSSYNEQFF.

This clone was seen a single time. This rearrangement joins TRBV3-1 (or the pseudogene TRBV3-2) to TRBJ2-1; perhaps TRBD2 as D (5 bases). V was clipped by 6 bases and J by 3 bases, with 9 bases between them. The CDR3 contains 13 residues. Germline CDR1 LGHDT, CDR2 YNNKEL (reference sequence). The chain's CDR3 is CASRGGLYNEQFF. The CDR3 DNA reads TGTGCCAGCAGAGGCGGGCTCTACAATGAGCAGTTCTTC.

The gene calls are TRBV10-1 and TRBJ2-1; TRBD2 might be the D (5 bases). V gave up 2 bases and J gave up 0 bases, with 8 bases separating them. Germline lookup yields CDR1 WNHNN and CDR2 SYGVQD (reference sequence). CDR3 size: 15 residues. CDR3 in DNA: TGCGCCAGCAGTGAGGACTACCGCTCCTACAATGAGCAGTTCTTC. Protein: CASSEDYRSYNEQFF.

This clone was picked up one time. The rearrangement joins TRBV7-2 to TRBJ2-7; unclear D gene. V gave up 4 bases and J gave up 0 bases, with 7 bases separating them. CDR1 is SGHTA and CDR2 is FQGNSA in the germline V gene. CDR3 length: 13 amino acids. The CDR3 coding sequence is TGTGCCAGCAGCTCCCGTTCCTCCTACGAGCAGTACTTC. Translating it yields CASSSRSSYEQYF. Based on the CDR3 plus reference TRBV7-2 and TRBJ2-7, the full variable domain is GAGVSQSPSNKVTEKGKDVELRCDPISGHTALYWYRQSLGQGLEFLIYFQGNSAPDKSGLPSDRFSAERTGGSVSTLTIQRTQQEDSAVYLCASSSRSSYEQYFGPGTRLTVT.

Only a few counts were recorded for this clone. CDR3: CASSQVSNWGPEAFF. The DNA of the CDR3 is TGTGCCAGCAGCCAAGTGTCGAACTGGGGCCCTGAAGCTTTCTTT. The rearrangement joins TRBV3-1 (or the pseudogene TRBV3-2) to TRBJ1-1; the D gene is possibly TRBD1 (5 bases). The germline V and J ends were trimmed by 1 base and 6 bases, with 15 bases remaining between them. CDR3 length: 15 residues. Germline CDR1 reads LGHDT; CDR2 reads YNNKEL (reference sequence).

The V gene is TRBV28, the J gene TRBJ2-1; 8 bases map to TRBD2. Per the germline V gene, CDR1 is MDHEN and CDR2 is SYDVKM. The CDR3 consists of 14 residues. The V and J ends lost 0 bases and 5 bases, in that order; junction bases with no gene match: 0. The CDR3 loop is CASSLWRGDNEQFF. The CDR3 DNA is TGTGCCAGCAGTTTATGGCGGGGGGACAATGAGCAGTTCTTC.

V and J are TRBV29-1 and TRBJ2-1; the match to TRBD2 covers 16 bases. CDR3 length: 15 residues. V lost 5 bases to trimming and J lost 9 bases; unmatched junction nucleotides: 7. Germline V gene sequence: CDR1 SQVTM, CDR2 ANQGSEA. CDR3: CSVNMGLAGGREQFF. The DNA of the CDR3 is TGCAGCGTTAACATGGGACTAGCGGGAGGGCGTGAGCAGTTCTTC.

The CDR3 sequence is CASSLASTATYYEQYF. CDR3 DNA sequence: TGCGCCAGCAGCTTGGCCTCGACAGCCACCTACTACGAGCAGTACTTC. The chain uses TRBV5-1 and TRBJ2-7; a possible D gene is TRBD1 (5 bases). Germline CDR1 SGHRS, CDR2 YFSETQ. This CDR3 comprises 16 residues. V shed 0 bases and J shed 3 bases, with 16 bases lying between them.

The V and J genes are TRBV4-1 and TRBJ2-7; 9 bases are shared with TRBD2. The CDR3 runs 19 residues. Trimming took 3 bases from V and 1 from J; bases not matched to a gene: 16. The germline gives CDR1 MGHRA, CDR2 YSYEKL. Written as DNA, the CDR3 is TGCGCCAGCAGCCAGGAAAGGGGAGCGACTAGCGGCTTATCCTACGAGCAGTACTTC. Its protein product is CASSQERGATSGLSYEQYF.